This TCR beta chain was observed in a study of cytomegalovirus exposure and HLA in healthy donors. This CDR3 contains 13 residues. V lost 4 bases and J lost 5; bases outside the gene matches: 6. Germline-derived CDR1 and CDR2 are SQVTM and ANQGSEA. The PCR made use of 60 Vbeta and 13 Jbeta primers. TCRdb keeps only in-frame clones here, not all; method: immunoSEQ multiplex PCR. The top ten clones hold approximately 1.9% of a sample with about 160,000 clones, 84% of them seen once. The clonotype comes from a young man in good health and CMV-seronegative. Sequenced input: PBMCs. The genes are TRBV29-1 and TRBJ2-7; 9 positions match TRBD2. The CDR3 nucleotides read TGCAGCGTTGTATTAGCGGGAGCTCACGAGCAGTACTTC. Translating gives CSVVLAGAHEQYF.